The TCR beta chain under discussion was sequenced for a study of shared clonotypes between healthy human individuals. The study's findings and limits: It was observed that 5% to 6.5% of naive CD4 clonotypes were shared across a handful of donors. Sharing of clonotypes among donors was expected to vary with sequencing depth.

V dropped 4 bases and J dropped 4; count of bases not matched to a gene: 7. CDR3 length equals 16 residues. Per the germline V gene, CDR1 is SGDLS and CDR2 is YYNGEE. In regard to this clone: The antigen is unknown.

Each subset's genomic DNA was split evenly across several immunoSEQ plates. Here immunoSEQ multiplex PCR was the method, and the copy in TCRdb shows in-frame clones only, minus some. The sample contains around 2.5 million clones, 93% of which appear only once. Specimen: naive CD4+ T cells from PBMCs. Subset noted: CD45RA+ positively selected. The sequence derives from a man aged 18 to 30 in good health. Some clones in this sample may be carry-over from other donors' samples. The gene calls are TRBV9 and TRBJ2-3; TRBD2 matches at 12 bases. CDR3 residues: CASSRQTSGSADTQYF. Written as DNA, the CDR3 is TGTGCCAGCAGCCGACAGACTAGCGGGAGTGCAGATACGCAGTATTTT.